Below are 28 T cell receptor beta chains sequenced from a single sample in a study of glioma-infiltrating T cells after dendritic cell vaccination. TCRdb's table, derived via immunoSEQ multiplex PCR, lists solely in-frame clones and lacks some. This table holds tens of thousands of clones, about 83% found once. The starting material was blood, obtained before dendritic cell vaccination. The receptors originated from a human donor with glioblastoma.

This clone was found many times. This CDR3 reads CASSPLPTSGANVLTF. CDR3 coding DNA: TGTGCCAGTAGTCCGCTACCGACAAGTGGGGCCAACGTCCTGACTTTC. The chain employs TRBV19 and TRBJ2-6, with D unresolved. CDR3 length equals 16 residues. Trimming took off 5 bases at V and 3 bases at J, with 14 bases between the two ends. CDR1 and CDR2 (germline): LNHDA, SQIVND (reference sequence).

The sample holds a few counts of this clone. This chain joins TRBV10-1 and TRBJ2-7; tentative D call: TRBD1 (6 bases). V lost 3 bases to trimming and J lost 2 bases, with 8 bases between them. CDR3 length: 13 amino acids. The germline CDR1 and CDR2 sequences are WNHNN and SYGVQD (reference sequence). The CDR3 sequence: CASSDNRAYEQYF. CDR3 coding DNA: TGCGCCAGCAGTGATAACAGGGCCTACGAGCAGTACTTC.

In DNA form, the CDR3 reads TGTGCCAGCAGTCCCTTGGACAGGGGAAAAGGGGAGCAGTTCTTC. Its translation is CASSPLDRGKGEQFF. This rearrangement joins TRBV7-3 to TRBJ2-1, with 9 bases fitting TRBD1. The germline V gene has CDR1 SGHTA and CDR2 FQGTGA. The CDR3 totals 15 residues. After removal of 6 bases from V and 10 bases from J, the junction contained 13 bases not matched to a gene.

The rearrangement uses TRBV12-5 and TRBJ2-7, with 7 nucleotides matching TRBD1. V lost 5 bases and J lost 3; bases outside the gene matches: 10. CDR3 length equals 15 residues. Germline loops: CDR1 LGHNT, CDR2 FRNRAP. In DNA form, the CDR3 reads TGTGCTAGTGGTCCATCCGGGACAGTATACTACGAGCAGTACTTC. It yields the protein CASGPSGTVYYEQYF.

The rearrangement uses TRBV2 and TRBJ1-2; 10 bases fit TRBD1. V gave up 4 bases and J gave up 2 bases; unmatched junction bases: 13. Looked up from germline, CDR1 is SNHLY and CDR2 is FYNNEI. This CDR3 is built from 18 residues. The CDR3 sequence is CASSAQRSGQGGNYGYTF. The DNA of the CDR3 is TGTGCCAGCAGTGCCCAACGATCCGGACAGGGGGGGAACTATGGCTACACCTTC. Full variable domain (remainder filled in from reference TRBV2 and TRBJ1-2): EPEVTQTPSHQVTQMGQEVILRCVPISNHLYFYWYRQILGQKVEFLVSFYNNEISEKSEIFDDQFSVERPDGSNFTLKIRSTKLEDSAMYFCASSAQRSGQGGNYGYTFGSGTRLTVV.

The genes are TRBV15 and TRBJ2-1; 8 nucleotides agree with TRBD2. The CDR3 is made up of 17 amino acids. J gave up 7 bases and V 1 base, and 12 bases lay outside the gene matches. CDR1 LNHNV and CDR2 YYDKDF come from the germline V gene (reference sequence). The CDR3 region has the DNA TGTGCCACCAGCAGAGCATTGGGTCGGGGGGGTGTGAATGAGCAGTTCTTC. Residues: CATSRALGRGGVNEQFF.

The chain carries TRBV5-4 and TRBJ1-5; weak D call: TRBD1 (6 bases). Germline V gives CDR1 SGHNT, CDR2 YYREEE (reference sequence). This CDR3 comprises 14 residues. V was clipped by 2 bases and J by 3 bases, with 9 bases between them. CDR3 in amino acids: CASSFGTHNQPQHF. In nucleotides, the CDR3 is TGTGCCAGCAGCTTCGGGACACACAATCAGCCCCAGCATTTT.

This clone has a handful of counts. The chain recombines TRBV5-4 with TRBJ2-7; 8 bases fit TRBD2. Germline trimming cut 0 bases from V and 2 bases from J; bases unmatched to any gene: 10. The CDR3 runs to 17 residues. Germline V lookup: CDR1 SGHNT, CDR2 YYREEE (reference sequence). The CDR3 reads CASSLVIGSGIPYEQYF. The DNA for the CDR3 is TGTGCCAGCAGCTTGGTAATAGGTAGCGGGATCCCCTACGAGCAGTACTTC.

The V and J genes are TRBV27 and TRBJ2-3, with 9 positions matching TRBD2. The CDR3 extends over 15 amino acids. J gave up 8 bases and V 2 bases, and 8 bases lay outside the gene matches. In germline, CDR1 is MNHEY, CDR2 SMNVEV (reference sequence). In DNA form, the CDR3 reads TGTGCCAGCAGTTTACTAGCGGGGCCCAAGGGTACGCAGTATTTT. Amino acids: CASSLLAGPKGTQYF.

This chain connects TRBV7-3 to TRBJ2-1, with D perhaps TRBD1 (6 bases). Germline V lookup: CDR1 SGHTA, CDR2 FQGTGA. The CDR3 extends over 12 amino acids. The V gene lost 1 base and the J gene lost 10 bases, with 8 bases spanning the gap. The CDR3 spells CASSLNREEQFF. The CDR3 DNA is TGTGCCAGCAGCTTAAACAGGGAGGAGCAGTTCTTC.

There are a few counts of this clone. This chain joins TRBV7-2 and TRBJ1-5; weak D call: TRBD1 (6 bases). The CDR3 is 13 residues long. Per the germline V gene, CDR1 is SGHTA and CDR2 is FQGNSA. V was trimmed by 1 base and J by 8 bases, leaving 9 bases between them. The CDR3 region is CASSLEGDKPQHF. CDR3 coding DNA: TGTGCCAGCAGCTTAGAGGGGGACAAGCCCCAGCATTTT.

V usage is TRBV6-6 and J usage is TRBJ2-7; 10 bases are shared with TRBD1. Germline CDR1 MNHNY, CDR2 SVGAGI (reference sequence). The V gene end was trimmed by 0 bases and the J gene end by 6 bases; junction bases not matched to a gene: 8. The CDR3 extends over 16 amino acids. The CDR3: CASSYSGTGDRSEQYF. DNA for the CDR3: TGTGCCAGCAGTTACTCAGGGACAGGGGACCGGTCCGAGCAGTACTTC.

This clone appeared a single time. The J gene is TRBJ1-5, the V gene TRBV2; D ambiguous. The V end lost 3 bases, the J end lost 2 bases, and 11 bases lay between the germline ends. CDR1 is SNHLY, CDR2 FYNNEI, per germline. The CDR3 spans 15 residues. The CDR3 coding sequence is TGTGCCAGCAGTGAGACGGGAAAGCGCAATCAGCCCCAGCATTTT. Amino acids: CASSETGKRNQPQHF. Filled out from reference TRBV2 and TRBJ1-5, the complete variable domain reads EPEVTQTPSHQVTQMGQEVILRCVPISNHLYFYWYRQILGQKVEFLVSFYNNEISEKSEIFDDQFSVERPDGSNFTLKIRSTKLEDSAMYFCASSETGKRNQPQHFGDGTRLSIL.

CDR3 loop: CASSYLSGGAYEQYF. CDR3 nucleotide sequence: TGTGCCAGCAGCTATCTTAGCGGGGGGGCCTACGAGCAGTACTTC. J is TRBJ2-7 and V is TRBV5-4; 11 positions agree with TRBD2. This CDR3 is 15 amino acids long. Per the germline V gene, CDR1 is SGHNT and CDR2 is YYREEE (reference sequence). V shed 3 bases, J shed 2 bases, and the junction held 4 bases outside the gene matches.

V gene TRBV9 combines with J gene TRBJ2-5; 11 bases line up with TRBD2. Unmatched junction bases numbered 3, after V lost 5 bases and J lost 3 bases. Germline assignment: CDR1 SGDLS and CDR2 YYNGEE. The CDR3 is 14 amino acids. CDR3 in DNA: TGTGCCAGCAGGCCGGGACTAGCGGAAGAGACCCAGTACTTC. Protein: CASRPGLAEETQYF. The complete variable domain, with remaining parts taken from reference TRBV9 and TRBJ2-5, reads DSGVTQTPKHLITATGQRVTLRCSPRSGDLSVYWYQQSLDQGLQFLIQYYNGEERAKGNILERFSAQQFPDLHSELNLSSLELGDSALYFCASRPGLAEETQYFGPGTRLLVL.

This clone was seen a handful of times. This rearrangement joins TRBV4-1 to TRBJ2-7, with 12 bases aligning to TRBD2. Germline V gene sequence: CDR1 MGHRA, CDR2 YSYEKL. The length of the CDR3 is 16 residues. Trimming took 4 bases from V and 8 from J; bases not matched to a gene: 12. CDR3 nucleotide sequence: TGCGCCAGCAGCCCATCGACTAGCGGGGGAGCCGGCAAGCAGTACTTC. It encodes CASSPSTSGGAGKQYF.

This clone was counted once. The CDR3 DNA reads TGTGCCAGCAGCTTGCAGCTAGCGGGAGTAGAGGAGCAGTTCTTC. It encodes CASSLQLAGVEEQFF. The chain links TRBV5-6 to TRBJ2-1; 10 bases line up with TRBD2. The CDR3 covers 15 residues. V lost 1 base, J lost 10 bases, and 8 bases stayed unmatched. Germline V gene lookup returns CDR1 SGHDT and CDR2 YYEEEE.

The chain carries TRBV7-9 and TRBJ1-2; TRBD1 is a possible D gene (6 bases). Germline CDR1 SEHNR, CDR2 FQNEAQ (reference sequence). The length of the CDR3 is 13 residues. V lost 1 base to trimming and J lost 7 bases, with 10 bases between them. The CDR3 protein is CASSLESGVGYTF. CDR3 nucleotides: TGTGCCAGCAGCTTAGAGTCAGGGGTTGGCTACACCTTC.

The CDR3, as DNA: TGCAGCGCCCTCCAGGGGGCGAGTGGCTACACCTTC. Amino acid sequence: CSALQGASGYTF. The V call is TRBV29-1, the J call TRBJ1-2; 8 bases are shared with TRBD1. The V and J ends lost 7 bases and 7 bases, in that order; junction bases with no gene match: 8. Per the germline V gene, CDR1 is SQVTM and CDR2 is ANQGSEA. The CDR3 covers 12 residues.

The V call is TRBV13, the J call TRBJ2-4; TRBD2 matches at 9 bases. Per germline, CDR1 PRHDT and CDR2 FYEKMQ (reference sequence). Trimming at V came to 1 base and at J to 0 bases, leaving 7 bases not matched to a gene. The CDR3 is 18 amino acids. For the CDR3, the DNA is TGTGCCAGCAGCTTAGTTGCGGGGGGGACCCTAGCCAAAAACATTCAGTACTTC. Translating gives CASSLVAGGTLAKNIQYF.

The chain combines TRBV19 with TRBJ1-5; D gene uncertain. This CDR3 region has 15 residues. The V end was cut by 7 bases, the J end by 0 bases, with 13 bases between. Germline CDR1 LNHDA, CDR2 SQIVND (reference sequence). CDR3 sequence: CASTLGLYSNQPQHF. DNA for the CDR3: TGTGCCAGTACCCTTGGTCTCTATAGCAATCAGCCCCAGCATTTT.

The rearrangement joins TRBV10-3 to TRBJ1-1; 7 positions agree with TRBD1. The CDR3 loop spans 13 amino acids. The V and J ends lost 6 bases and 3 bases, in that order; junction bases with no gene match: 4. Germline lookup yields CDR1 ENHRY and CDR2 SYGVKD. The CDR3 nucleotides read TGTGCCATCAGAGTAGACAGGGACACTGAAGCTTTCTTT. It is translated as CAIRVDRDTEAFF.

The chain combines TRBV4-1 with TRBJ1-5; D remains unclear. The CDR3 totals 15 residues. The germline V gene encodes CDR1 MGHRA and CDR2 YSYEKL. V shed 0 bases and J shed 2 bases, with 8 bases lying between them. CDR3 DNA sequence: TGCGCCAGCAGCCAAGATGGGCAGGGCAATCAGCCCCAGCATTTT. It yields the protein CASSQDGQGNQPQHF.

This clone was observed a few times. The chain links TRBV11-2 to TRBJ1-6, with 7 nucleotides matching TRBD1. CDR1 is SGHAT and CDR2 is FQNNGV in the germline V gene. The CDR3 sequence is 12 residues long. V trimming: 11 bases; J trimming: 11 bases; junction bases outside the gene matches: 9. The CDR3 region has the DNA TGTGCCTCGGGGATAGGGGGCCCACCCCTCCACTTT. Its translation is CASGIGGPPLHF.

V is TRBV7-2 and J is TRBJ2-3; 10 nucleotides align to TRBD2. Per the germline V gene, CDR1 is SGHTA and CDR2 is FQGNSA. The CDR3 loop spans 18 amino acids. V trimming: 0 bases; J trimming: 5 bases; junction bases outside the gene matches: 11. The CDR3, as DNA: TGTGCCAGCAGCTTAGCTTTCCCAGCGGGGGGGCAAAGAGATACGCAGTATTTT. Residues: CASSLAFPAGGQRDTQYF.

The chain uses TRBV4-2 and TRBJ1-3; no firm D call. The CDR3 spans 16 residues. Trimming pared 2 bases from V and 0 bases from J, leaving 11 bases between. Germline CDR1 is LGHNA and CDR2 is YNFKEQ. The CDR3 is CASSQNTLSSGNTIYF. CDR3 DNA sequence: TGTGCCAGCAGCCAAAACACCCTCTCCTCTGGAAACACCATATATTTT.

The V call is TRBV7-9, the J call TRBJ1-6; possible D gene TRBD1, 6 bases. This CDR3 has 15 amino acids. CDR1 is SEHNR and CDR2 is FQNEAQ in the germline V gene (reference sequence). The V and J ends lost 3 bases and 9 bases respectively, with 15 bases between them. DNA of the CDR3: TGTGCCAGCAGCTTCCCACAGGGATCGCTTTCACCCCTCCACTTT. It yields the protein CASSFPQGSLSPLHF.

The J gene is TRBJ2-1, the V gene TRBV13; D is ambiguous. Trimming shortened V by 5 bases and J by 7 bases, and 15 bases separated the two germline ends. The CDR3 loop spans 14 amino acids. Germline CDR1 PRHDT, CDR2 FYEKMQ (reference sequence). The CDR3 loop reads CASSPESRANEQFF. The CDR3 bases are TGTGCCAGCAGCCCAGAGTCTCGAGCGAATGAGCAGTTCTTC. Based on the CDR3 plus reference TRBV13 and TRBJ2-1, the full variable domain is AAGVIQSPRHLIKEKRETATLKCYPIPRHDTVYWYQQGPGQDPQFLISFYEKMQSDKGSIPDRFSAQQFSDYHSELNMSSLELGDSALYFCASSPESRANEQFFGPGTRLTVL.